The TCR beta chain described here comes from a study of T cells in Graves' hyperthyroidism and ophthalmopathy. Notes on the study in general: Most thyroid clonotypes expanded above 0.001 appeared in blood too. Model predictions of ophthalmopathy came a median around 6.5 months before onset.

Germline-derived CDR1 and CDR2 are SQVTM and ANQGSEA. The CDR3 contains 15 residues. Trimming at V came to 6 bases and at J to 7 bases, leaving 14 bases not matched to a gene. This clonotype was seen a single time. Its matching antigen is unknown. Amplification of TCR beta CDR3 regions used RNA as the template. With the HTBI primer set, the TCR CDR3 went through a first round of RT-PCR. TCRdb reprocessed the multiplex PCR reads with MiXCR, giving one entry per CDR3 protein. This sample has over 650,000 distinct CDR3 sequences; roughly 46% occur once, and the top ten carry about 7.2%. The clonotype comes from an adult man with Graves' disease, either hyperthyroidism or ophthalmopathy (not recorded which). Sequenced sample: peripheral blood or thyroid tissue (not recorded which). This sequence joins TRBV29-1 and TRBJ2-7; TRBD1 agrees at 11 bases. CDR3 loop: CSVADRGPLTTEQYF. As DNA, the CDR3 is TGCAGCGTGGCGGACAGGGGGCCTCTCACGACGGAGCAGTACTTC.